This TCR beta chain was recovered during a study of T cells in Graves' hyperthyroidism and ophthalmopathy. In this sample, this clonotype turned up many times. Its antigen is not known. The CDR3 totals 14 residues. V was pared by 8 bases and J by 5 bases, with 6 bases of the junction left unmatched. Study-wide results and caveats: Ophthalmopathy cases were set apart from stable hyperthyroidism by a 13 V-J model. Among thyroid clonotypes expanded above 0.001, most also appeared in blood.

Template material for amplifying TCR beta CDR3 regions consisted of RNA transcripts. The HTBI primer set was used in a first-round RT-PCR of the TCR CDR3. One entry per CDR3 protein, called by TCRdb with MiXCR from the multiplex PCR reads. The data contain some 770,000 distinct CDR3 sequences, 15% to 20% of them singletons. Sequenced material: blood. The chain uses TRBV12-3 or TRBV12-4 and TRBJ2-2; 9 bases agree with TRBD1. The clonotype comes from a man between 18 and 35 years old with Graves' hyperthyroidism. This chain's CDR3 is CASFGDRETGELFF. The CDR3 nucleotides are TGTGCCAGCTTCGGGGACAGGGAAACCGGGGAGCTGTTTTTT.